This TCR beta chain was profiled in a study of T cells in localized non-small cell lung cancer (TCRdb year 2020). Study-wide context: Comparing tumors with uninvolved tumor-adjacent lungs, the study looked at the T cell repertoires of a few hundred patients with early-stage NSCLC. Of the NSCLC patients, roughly 130 were male and approximately 100 were female, and the mean age was around 70 years. The cohort was made up of fewer than 250 treatment-naive NSCLC patients whose localized lung tumors had been resected.

With regard to this clone: Its binding antigen is unknown. It has no much larger one-base neighbor in the sample; base qualities were not kept.

TCR beta CDR3 regions were sequenced from DNA using the immunoSEQ Assay. In the authors' own workflow: T cell density was computed as TCR beta template counts normalized to usable DNA estimated by amplifying housekeeping genes. Richness was estimated using the preseqR package, with extrapolation to 400,000 templates for PBMC samples and to 120,000 templates for tissue samples. Clonality was calculated as one minus Pielou's evenness. To identify tissue-enriched TCRs, differential abundance testing was run on productive amino-acid clonotypes with a minimum total count of 5 and an alpha of 0.1. The Jaccard Index and the Morisita Overlap Index were used to measure how much the repertoires overlapped between compartments. TCR beta CDR3s were clustered by GLIPH together with public tetramer-defined viral CDR3s, and at least three viral sequences plus V-gene enrichment were required for viral motifs. TCRdb took this table from immuneACCESS and kept in-frame rearrangements with V and J called. Such tables lack part of the clones; where checked against another copy, unresolved V genes explain under half of the gap, and the rest is unexplained. The V and J calls and clone size come from that table; D and trimming were worked out from the DNA. The sample table shows about 64,000 clones, and 81% are seen once. Roughly 4.8% of the sample belongs to the ten largest clones.

Findings and caveats that apply to the study as a whole: Because the study design was exploratory, TCR variables were selected using unadjusted p-values without false-discovery rate correction. Uninvolved tumor-adjacent lung showed the highest T cell clonality, higher than tumor, which suggests more focused antigenic responses in the uninvolved tumor-adjacent lung. A median of around 50 of the top 100 tumor clones were detected in paired uninvolved adjacent lung, and 28 of these tumor clones were also found among the top 100 clones of the paired uninvolved adjacent lung. Longer overall survival was associated with higher T cell density in blood, whereas shorter survival was associated with higher clonality in adjacent lung. Because multi-region tumor sequencing was not performed, intratumor heterogeneity could not be ruled out.

At diagnosis, peripheral blood, uninvolved tumor-adjacent lung and tumor were collected and stored as a combination of fresh-frozen and FFPE material. For TCR repertoire profiling, blood samples were analyzed in the form of peripheral blood mononuclear cells. The germline V gene provides CDR1 MNHEY and CDR2 SVGAGI. Including cysteine and phenylalanine, the CDR3 has 13 amino acids. CDR3 DNA is the only sequence kept; it has 39 bases, read in frame from the first base. V is shortened by 8 bases, J by 2 bases, and the region joining them spans 12 bases. The sequence links TRBV6-5 to TRBJ1-1, and TRBD1 may be the D gene, going by 6 matching bases. The sample was PBMCs, taken before any cancer treatment. The sequence came from a man aged 40 to 75 with stage II lung adenocarcinoma. Here is the DNA: TGTGCCAGCTCGACAGGTTCAAACACTGAAGCTTTCTTT. The encoded protein is CASSTGSNTEAFF.